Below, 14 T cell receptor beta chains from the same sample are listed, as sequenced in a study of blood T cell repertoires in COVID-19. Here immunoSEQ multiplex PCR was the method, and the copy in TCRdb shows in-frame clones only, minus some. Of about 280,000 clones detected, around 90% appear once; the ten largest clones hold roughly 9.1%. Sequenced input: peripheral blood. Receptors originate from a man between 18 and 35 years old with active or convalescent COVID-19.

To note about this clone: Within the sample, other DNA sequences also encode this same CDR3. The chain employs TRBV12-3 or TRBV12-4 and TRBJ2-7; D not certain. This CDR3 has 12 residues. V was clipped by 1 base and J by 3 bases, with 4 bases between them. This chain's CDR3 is CASSLDYYEQYF. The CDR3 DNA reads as TGTGCCAGCAGTTTAGATTACTACGAGCAGTACTTC.

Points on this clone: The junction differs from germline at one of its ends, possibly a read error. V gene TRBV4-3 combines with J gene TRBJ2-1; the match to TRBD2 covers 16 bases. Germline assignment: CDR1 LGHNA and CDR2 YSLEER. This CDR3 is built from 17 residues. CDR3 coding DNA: TGCGCCAGCAGCCAAGGAGAAGTGGAGGGACTAGCGGGGGGGAAGATCTTC. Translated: CASSQGEVEGLAGGKIF.

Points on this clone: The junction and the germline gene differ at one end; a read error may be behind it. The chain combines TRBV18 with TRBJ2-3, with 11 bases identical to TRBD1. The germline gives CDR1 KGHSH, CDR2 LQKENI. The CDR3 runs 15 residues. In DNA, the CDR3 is TGTGCCAGCTCACCCAGGACAGGGGGCACATATACGCAGTATTTT. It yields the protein CASSPRTGGTYTQYF. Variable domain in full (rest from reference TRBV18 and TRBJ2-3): NAGVMQNPRHLVRRRGQEARLRCSPMKGHSHVYWYRQLPEEGLKFMVYLQKENIIDESGMPKERFSAEFPKEGPSILRIQQVVRGDSAAYFCASSPRTGGTYTQYFGPGTRLTVL.

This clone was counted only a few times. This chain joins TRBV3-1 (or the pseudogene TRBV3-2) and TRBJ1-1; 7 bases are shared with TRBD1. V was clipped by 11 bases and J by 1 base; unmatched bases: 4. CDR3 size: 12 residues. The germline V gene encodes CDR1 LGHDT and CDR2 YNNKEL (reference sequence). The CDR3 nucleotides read TGTGCCTCCCGGACAGGGAACACTGAAGCTTTCTTT. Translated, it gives CASRTGNTEAFF.

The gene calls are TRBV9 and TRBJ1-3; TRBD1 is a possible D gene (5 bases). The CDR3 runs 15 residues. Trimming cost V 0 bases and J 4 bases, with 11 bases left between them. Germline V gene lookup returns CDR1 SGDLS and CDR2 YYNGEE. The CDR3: CASSVDAGTGNTIYF. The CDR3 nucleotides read TGTGCCAGCAGCGTAGATGCGGGGACGGGAAACACCATATATTTT. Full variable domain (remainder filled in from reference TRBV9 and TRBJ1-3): DSGVTQTPKHLITATGQRVTLRCSPRSGDLSVYWYQQSLDQGLQFLIQYYNGEERAKGNILERFSAQQFPDLHSELNLSSLELGDSALYFCASSVDAGTGNTIYFGEGSWLTVV.

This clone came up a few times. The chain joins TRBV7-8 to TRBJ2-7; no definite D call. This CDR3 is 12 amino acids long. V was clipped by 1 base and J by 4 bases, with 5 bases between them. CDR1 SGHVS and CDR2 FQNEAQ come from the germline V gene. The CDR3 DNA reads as TGTGCCAGCAGCTTAGAACGGTACGAGCAGTACTTC. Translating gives CASSLERYEQYF.

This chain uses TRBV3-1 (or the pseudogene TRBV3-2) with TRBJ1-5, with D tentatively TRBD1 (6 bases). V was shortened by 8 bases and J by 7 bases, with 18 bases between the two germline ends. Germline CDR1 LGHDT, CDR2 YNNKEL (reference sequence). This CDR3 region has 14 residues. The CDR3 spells CASAGGGGGQPQHF. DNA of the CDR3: TGTGCCAGCGCCGGAGGGGGGGGAGGACAGCCCCAGCATTTT.

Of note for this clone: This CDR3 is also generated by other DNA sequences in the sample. This chain's CDR3 is CASRTGGTEAFF. CDR3 DNA: TGTGCCAGCCGGACAGGGGGGACTGAAGCTTTCTTT. The J gene is TRBJ1-1, the V gene TRBV27, with TRBD1 identical over 10 bases. This CDR3 region has 12 residues. The trim removed 8 bases at V and 5 bases at J, leaving 2 bases unmatched. Germline values: CDR1 MNHEY, CDR2 SMNVEV (reference sequence).

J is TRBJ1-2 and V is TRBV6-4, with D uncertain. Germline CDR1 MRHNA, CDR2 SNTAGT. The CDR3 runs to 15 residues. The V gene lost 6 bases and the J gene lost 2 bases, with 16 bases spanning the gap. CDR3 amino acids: CASSLLGTMNYGYTF. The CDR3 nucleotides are TGTGCCAGCAGCCTCCTGGGCACCATGAACTATGGCTACACCTTC.

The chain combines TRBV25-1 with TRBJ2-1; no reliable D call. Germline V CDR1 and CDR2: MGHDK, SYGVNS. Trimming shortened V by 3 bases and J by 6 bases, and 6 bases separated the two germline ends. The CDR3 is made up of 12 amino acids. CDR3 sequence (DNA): TGTGCCAGCAGTGACTATATCAATGAGCAGTTCTTC. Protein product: CASSDYINEQFF. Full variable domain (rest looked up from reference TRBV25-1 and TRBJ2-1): EADIYQTPRYLVIGTGKKITLECSQTMGHDKMYWYQQDPGMELHLIHYSYGVNSTEKGDLSSESTVSRIRTEHFPLTLESARPSHTSQYLCASSDYINEQFFGPGTRLTVL.

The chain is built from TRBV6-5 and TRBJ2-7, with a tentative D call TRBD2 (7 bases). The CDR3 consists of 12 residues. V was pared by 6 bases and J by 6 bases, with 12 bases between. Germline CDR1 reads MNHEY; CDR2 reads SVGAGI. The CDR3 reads CASRGGAGEQYF. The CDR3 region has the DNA TGTGCCAGCAGGGGGGGGGCGGGCGAGCAGTACTTC.

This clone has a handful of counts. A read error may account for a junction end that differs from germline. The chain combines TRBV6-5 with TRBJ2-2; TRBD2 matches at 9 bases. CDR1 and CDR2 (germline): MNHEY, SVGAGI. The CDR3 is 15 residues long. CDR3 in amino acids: CASSYSTSGHRGAVF. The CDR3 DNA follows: TGTGCCAGCAGTTACTCGACTAGCGGACACCGGGGAGCTGTTTTT.

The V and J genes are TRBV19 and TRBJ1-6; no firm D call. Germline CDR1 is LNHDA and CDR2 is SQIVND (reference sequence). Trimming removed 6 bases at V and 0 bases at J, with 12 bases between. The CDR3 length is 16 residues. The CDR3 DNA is TGTGCCAGTAGGGACCACGGGAGCTCCTATAATTCACCCCTCCACTTT. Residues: CASRDHGSSYNSPLHF. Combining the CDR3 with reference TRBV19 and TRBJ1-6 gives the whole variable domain DGGITQSPKYLFRKEGQNVTLSCEQNLNHDAMYWYRQDPGQGLRLIYYSQIVNDFQKGDIAEGYSVSREKKESFPLTVTSAQKNPTAFYLCASRDHGSSYNSPLHFGNGTRLTVT.

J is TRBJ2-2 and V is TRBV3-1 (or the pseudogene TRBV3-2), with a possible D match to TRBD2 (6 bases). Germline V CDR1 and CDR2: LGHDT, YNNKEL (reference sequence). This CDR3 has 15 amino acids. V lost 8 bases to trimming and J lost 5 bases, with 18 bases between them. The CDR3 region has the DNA TGTGCCAGCCGGAGTTGGGGAGGCGAAACCGGGGAGCTGTTTTTT. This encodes CASRSWGGETGELFF.